The next 8 T cell receptor beta chains were all read from a single sample in a study of response to subunit inactivated influenza vaccine. TCRdb re-called the RT-PCR reads with MiXCR, one entry per CDR3 protein. The sample carries approximately 500,000 distinct CDR3 sequences, around 13% recorded once. The sample consisted of PBMCs from blood, taken more than 35 days after vaccination. These receptors all come from a man aged 45-60 years who received an inactivated influenza vaccine.

This clonotype was seen ten or more times. The chain has TRBV6-6 and TRBJ1-5; D remains unclear. With 6 bases removed from V and 5 bases from J, the gap between germline ends came to 8 bases. From germline, CDR1 is MNHNY and CDR2 SVGAGI (reference sequence). CDR3 length equals 12 residues. CDR3 in amino acids: CASSPPYQPQHF. The DNA of the CDR3 is TGTGCCAGCAGCCCCCCGTATCAGCCCCAGCATTTT.

The genes are TRBV7-9 and TRBJ2-5; 11 positions agree with TRBD1. The CDR3 sequence is 15 residues long. Losses at the gene ends were 5 bases for V and 5 bases for J; bases not matched to a gene: 7. Germline CDR1 SEHNR, CDR2 FQNEAQ (reference sequence). The CDR3 bases are TGTGCCAGCAGCCTAGGACAGGGGGCCCTTGAGACCCAGTACTTC. Protein product: CASSLGQGALETQYF. The complete variable domain, with remaining parts taken from reference TRBV7-9 and TRBJ2-5, reads DTGVSQNPRHKITKRGQNVTFRCDPISEHNRLYWYRQTLGQGPEFLTYFQNEAQLEKSRLLSDRFSAERPKGSFSTLEIQRTEQGDSAMYLCASSLGQGALETQYFGPGTRLLVL.

This clonotype showed up just a few times. The V call is TRBV12-3 or TRBV12-4, the J call TRBJ2-5; possibly TRBD1 for D (6 bases). With 4 bases removed from V and 1 base from J, the gap between germline ends came to 10 bases. This CDR3 spans 14 amino acids. CDR3: CASSYTGTQETQYF. The CDR3 DNA reads TGTGCCAGCAGTTATACAGGGACCCAAGAGACCCAGTACTTC.

The genes are TRBV5-1 and TRBJ1-4; a possible D gene is TRBD1 (5 bases). The V gene lost 0 bases and the J gene lost 8 bases, with 14 bases spanning the gap. CDR3 length: 15 amino acids. The germline V gene encodes CDR1 SGHRS and CDR2 YFSETQ. Here the CDR3 DNA reads TGCGCCAGCAGCTTGGAGGGGAGATTCGGGGAAAAACTGTTTTTT. Residues: CASSLEGRFGEKLFF.

The V and J genes are TRBV7-9 and TRBJ1-1, with TRBD1 as a possible D gene (5 bases). This CDR3 is 16 amino acids long. Trimming cost V 4 bases and J 5 bases, with 20 bases left between them. The germline CDR1 and CDR2 sequences are SEHNR and FQNEAQ (reference sequence). CDR3 sequence: CASSSTQGVTLTEAFF. The CDR3 nucleotides are TGTGCCAGCAGCTCTACGCAGGGTGTGACTTTAACTGAAGCTTTCTTT.

This clonotype was seen more than once but under ten times. V and J are TRBV28 and TRBJ2-1; D might be TRBD2 (5 bases). CDR1 MDHEN and CDR2 SYDVKM come from the germline V gene. V gave up 7 bases and J gave up 8 bases, with 15 bases separating them. The CDR3 runs 13 residues. The CDR3 bases are TGTGCCAGCACTCTCGTTGGAGGCTATGAGCAGTTCTTC. Translation: CASTLVGGYEQFF.

This clonotype was observed at least ten times. The CDR3 region has the DNA TGTGCCAGCACCTTGCTGTCTGGAAACACCATATATTTT. As protein: CASTLLSGNTIYF. V and J are TRBV7-2 and TRBJ1-3, with D hard to call. The V end lost 7 bases, the J end lost 1 base, and 8 bases lay between the germline ends. Germline V gene data show CDR1 as SGHTA and CDR2 as FQGNSA. The CDR3 runs 13 residues.

This clonotype has a count of ten or more. V gene TRBV4-3 combines with J gene TRBJ1-2; no clear D. Per the germline V gene, CDR1 is LGHNA and CDR2 is YSLEER. Trimming cost V 1 base and J 2 bases, with 5 bases left between them. This CDR3 has 13 residues. CDR3 sequence: CASSQGVNYGYTF. The DNA of the CDR3 is TGCGCCAGCAGCCAAGGGGTGAACTATGGCTACACCTTC.